This entry concerns a single TCR beta chain. This clone's antigen is unknown. Nothing much larger sits one base from this clone, and base qualities are not available. Receptor amplification or capture employed the immunoSEQ multiplex PCR assay. For most patients, genomic DNA was isolated with the Qiagen DNeasy Blood and Tissue Kit and sent frozen to Adaptive Biotechnologies for TCR sequencing. High-throughput TCR-beta CDR3 sequencing of genomic DNA from most patients was performed by Adaptive Biotechnologies. Per the original workflow: Adaptive's ImmunoSEQ software supplied the TCR sequencing data for 18 patients, while MiXCR and VDJtools were used to process a few other patients. To correct CD4 versus CD8 sorting errors, any sequence found in both subsets at a frequency ratio below 5:1 was removed. Because the origin of CDR3 nucleotide sequences shared between donor and recipient could not be assigned, those sequences were removed. Alloreactive clones required at least 2-fold expansion over unstimulated cells and minimum CFSE-low frequency of 0.002% (template counts) or 0.001% (read counts). A clone was considered mappable if detected in the sequenced pre-transplant spleen, lymph node, or MLR CFSE-low populations of the donor or recipient. Cumulative frequency of alloreactive clones was calculated as a percentage of all sequences weighted by copy number. TCRdb retrieved this table from immuneACCESS and kept in-frame rearrangements only. Not all clones are present; in checked studies, unresolved V genes account for under half, and no reason is known for the remainder. The V and J calls and the clone size are those of that table, but D and trimming were determined from the DNA. In all, the sample holds some 100,000 clones, and approximately 92% of those were seen once. Of the sample, around 1.2% is held by the ten largest clones.

The data belong to a study of graft-versus-host responses after intestinal transplantation (dated by TCRdb to about 2021). With respect to the entire study: Recipients received multivisceral, liver-intestinal, or isolated intestinal transplants. All recipients received anti-thymocyte globulin induction followed by maintenance tacrolimus and steroids for around 3 years. After intestinal transplantation, graft-versus-host and host-versus-graft alloreactive T cell clones were followed in the graft, circulation and bone marrow using bulk TCR-beta CDR3 sequencing. To identify alloreactive clones, pre-transplant mixed lymphocyte reaction products were sequenced and compared with unstimulated pre-transplant donor and recipient T cells. A cohort of approximately 24 intestinal transplant recipients, including one retransplant, was enrolled, and a few patients lacking pretransplant specimens were excluded. Donor T cell macrochimerism was defined as a peak of at least 4% donor T cells among recipient peripheral blood mononuclear cells. Rather than being sequenced by the commercial service, samples from a few later patients were sequenced in-house on an Illumina MiSeq and processed with MiXCR. Results and caveats for the whole study, not just this receptor: GvH clones were detected in recipient bone marrow, and some of these GvH clones were observed earlier in ileal mucosa or blood, consistent with an intestinal mucosal origin. Early after transplant, peak levels of circulating GvH clones were found to be associated with declines in HvG clones. In the allografts of patients with donor T cell macrochimerism, GvH to HvG T cell clonal ratios were high. Conclusions were limited by the relatively low number and heterogeneity of intestinal transplant patients.

The time point label of this sample denotes: cells obtained before transplantation from donor or recipient. CD3+CD4+ and CD3+CD8+ populations were FACS-sorted from unstimulated pre-transplant donor and recipient cells taken from spleen or lymph nodes. Reading the germline V gene (reference sequence) gives CDR1 SEHNR and CDR2 FQNEAQ. The CDR3, from cysteine to phenylalanine, totals 13 residues. The kept DNA is CDR3 alone, 39 bases in frame from the first base. Trimming removed 8 bases from V and 9 bases from J; the gene matches leave 9 bases unexplained. The clonotype comes from a human donor who was the organ donor for an intestinal transplant. The chain is made from TRBV7-9 and TRBJ2-1, with TRBD2 identical over 8 junction bases. The specimen was unstimulated CD8+ T cells sorted from spleen or lymph node cells, collected before transplant. The CDR3 loop reads CASRLKRESEQFF. The DNA sequence is given as TGTGCCAGCCGATTGAAGCGGGAGAGTGAGCAGTTCTTC.